The clone carrying this T cell receptor beta chain showed up just a few times. Its specificity is not known. TCRdb fed the 5' RACE reads into MiXCR, producing one record per CDR3 protein. Here the sample spans around 83,000 distinct CDR3 sequences, approximately 23% being singletons. After removal of 3 bases from V and 5 bases from J, the junction contained 4 bases not matched to a gene. The CDR3 runs to 14 residues. Germline V CDR1 and CDR2: SGHRS, YFSETQ. These data belong to a study of T-cell memory formation after mild COVID-19. Whole-study findings and limits: Unconfirmed was the SARS-CoV-2 specificity of second-wave clones that peaked on day 37. Some SARS-CoV-2-responding clones were already detected in memory before infection.

The receptor was derived from a man aged 18 to 30 who had mild COVID-19 (a few samples of this study predate the infection). Cell type and time point are not known. The material sequenced was PBMCs or a T cell subset sorted from them (not recorded which). The V and J genes are TRBV5-1 and TRBJ1-4; 7 nucleotides line up with TRBD1. In nucleotides, the CDR3 is TGCGCCAGCAGCTCGGGACAGCGGAATGAAAAACTGTTTTTT. It encodes CASSSGQRNEKLFF.